Sequencing of this T cell receptor beta chain was carried out in a study of T cells in Graves' hyperthyroidism and ophthalmopathy (dated by TCRdb to between 2018 and 2020). Concerning the study at large: Peripheral blood was sampled at the time of initial diagnosis, prior to any treatment. TCR V-J signatures able to tell the groups apart were searched for in a discovery cohort of some 97 patients, of whom roughly 42 had Graves' ophthalmopathy and around 57 had stable Graves' hyperthyroidism. An independent validation cohort of under 20 hyperthyroidism patients and about 16 patients who later progressed to ophthalmopathy tested prospective prediction of ophthalmopathy. The 100 discovery patients were divided at random into training and test sets in a 7:3 ratio. In addition, the study compared T-cell repertoires in thyroid tissue and in blood from five or six Graves' hyperthyroidism patients. Once sampling was done, hyperthyroidism patients were given methimazole at a starting dose of 30 mg daily, whereas ophthalmopathy patients were given high-dose intravenous methylprednisolone. According to the paper, TCR Vbeta CDR3 sequencing was carried out on 135 peripheral blood samples, which came from fewer than 50 ophthalmopathy, 75 to 80 hyperthyroidism and about 17 progressor patients.

Amplification of TCR beta CDR3 regions was carried out from RNA transcripts. The first round of RT-PCR for the TCR CDR3 was performed with the HTBI primer set and the Qiagen OneStep RT-PCR kit. A second multiplex PCR round built the libraries, followed by size selection and purification. Sequencing of the libraries was done on an Illumina HiSeq2000 using paired-end 100 bp reads. In the authors' own workflow: SOAPnuke was used to process the raw data, with reads discarded if the reads contained adapters or uncalled bases, had a mean Phred below 15, or lacked an exact constant-primer or identifier match. COPE v1.2.5 was used to merge high-quality paired reads, and clonotypes were defined as unique nucleotide sequences. MiTCR v1.1 was used to align clonotypes to the IMGT TRBV, TRBD and TRBJ reference segments. The analysis was restricted to V-J combinations with a frequency above 0.0001, which together covered approximately 99% of the repertoires. The TCS score was defined as F50 (clonal expansion) divided by E x V (chaos), with BLOSUM62-based TCRdist calculated between CDR3 peptides within each V-J. Welch's t-statistics and random forest reduced some 510 V-J features to 13, which were used in a naive Bayes classifier (R e1071). Starting from the raw public reads, TCRdb applied fastp trimming at Q25, assembled clones with MiXCR and retained in-frame beta chains. Duplicate CDR3 protein sequences are folded into a single record with the most common DNA and genes. TCRdb's processing, not the authors' own work, is the source of the V and J calls. This sample gives around 520,000 distinct CDR3 sequences in total; around 14% of them show up just once. The ten biggest clones cover around 17% of the sample.

Graves' hyperthyroidism was defined as stable when no progression to ophthalmopathy occurred over 18 months of follow-up. Hyperthyroidism patients were aged 18 to 65 years and newly diagnosed, with disease duration of less than 2 months. The study excluded patients with uncontrolled infections, other autoimmune diseases, pregnancy or lactation. Diagnoses were based on clinical symptoms, serum thyroxine and TRAb, thyroid ultrasound and orbital computed tomography. PBMCs were separated from over 9 ml of fresh peripheral blood using Ficoll-Paque density gradient centrifugation. Total RNA was extracted using Trizol reagent, and RNA quality was assessed on an Agilent 2100 Bioanalyzer. CDR1 and CDR2 are read off the germline V gene as SGHTA and FQGTGA. Including the terminal cysteine and phenylalanine, the CDR3 comprises 14 residues. The DNA shown is the 42-base CDR3, in frame from base 1. V was cut back by 5 bases and J by 5 bases, leaving a gap of 15 bases between them.

In its sample, this clonotype was seen a few times. The target of this receptor is not known. Nothing much larger sits one base from this clone, and base qualities are not available. Results the study describes overall, beyond this receptor: Most expanded thyroid clonotypes (frequency above 0.001) were also found in blood, which suggests that blood repertoires may mirror thyroid immune responses. In validation, the model predicted progression to ophthalmopathy a median of roughly 6.5 months before onset, with around 70% sensitivity and almost 75% specificity. Sample size was not statistically predetermined, and blinding of investigators to group allocation was not performed. In cross-validation, a model built on a 13 V-J signature told ophthalmopathy apart from stable hyperthyroidism with 87.88% sensitivity and around 83% specificity, and in testing the same model reached 80%/75%.

This receptor was identified in a woman aged 18-35 years with Graves' hyperthyroidism. Here the chain combines TRBV7-3 and TRBJ2-5; the D gene is perhaps TRBD1, from 6 matching bases. Material for sequencing was blood. The CDR3 region: CASSQGPLGETQYF. The nucleotide sequence reads TGTGCCAGCAGCCAGGGGCCATTAGGGGAGACCCAGTACTTC.